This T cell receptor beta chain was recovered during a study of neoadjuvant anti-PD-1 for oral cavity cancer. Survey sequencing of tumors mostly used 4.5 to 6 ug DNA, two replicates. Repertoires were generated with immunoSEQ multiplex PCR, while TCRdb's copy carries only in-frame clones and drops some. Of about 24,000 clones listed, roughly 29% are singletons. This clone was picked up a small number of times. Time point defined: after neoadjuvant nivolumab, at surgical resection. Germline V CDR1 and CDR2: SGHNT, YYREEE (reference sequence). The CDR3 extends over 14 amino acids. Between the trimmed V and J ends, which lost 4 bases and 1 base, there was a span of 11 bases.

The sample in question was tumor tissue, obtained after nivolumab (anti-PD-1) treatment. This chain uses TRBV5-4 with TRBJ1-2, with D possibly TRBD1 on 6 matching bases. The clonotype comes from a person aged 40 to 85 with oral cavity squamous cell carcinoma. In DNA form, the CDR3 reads TGTGCCAGCAGCGCCGGGACACTTAACTATGGCTACACCTTC. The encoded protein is CASSAGTLNYGYTF. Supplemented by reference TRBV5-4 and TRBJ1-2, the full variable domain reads ETGVTQSPTHLIKTRGQQVTLRCSSQSGHNTVSWYQQALGQGPQFIFQYYREEENGRGNFPPRFSGLQFPNYSSELNVNALELDDSALYLCASSAGTLNYGYTFGSGTRLTVV.